This passage covers 3 T cell receptor beta chains from one sample sequenced in a study of blood T cells in healthy people across ages (dated by TCRdb to the mid-2010s). The protocol used for the library was 5' RACE. Sequencing relied on an Illumina HiSeq 2500. The second PCR ran for roughly 7 to 11 cycles and used a J-beta primer mix along with a sample-barcoded 5' primer. The public reads were reprocessed in TCRdb via fastp at Q25 and MiXCR, keeping in-frame beta chains. For every CDR3 protein sequence, its rows merge into one entry that carries the most common genes and DNA. Present in this sample are roughly 720,000 distinct CDR3 sequences, approximately 55% of which were seen just once. Approximately 40% of the sample is in the top ten clones. The sequenced sample consisted of blood. The receptors come from a man of 80 years or more in good health.

For this clonotype: One junction end does not reproduce the germline sequence, and a read error may be involved. V usage is TRBV9 and J usage is TRBJ2-1; 7 bases line up with TRBD2. The CDR3 is made up of 18 amino acids. CDR1 is SGDLS, CDR2 YYNGEE, per germline. The CDR3 region is CASSVAASGWLGNNGQFF. In DNA form, the CDR3 reads TGTGCCAGCAGCGTAGCCGCTAGCGGATGGCTTGGGAACAATGGGCAGTTCTTC.

The V call is TRBV20-1, the J call TRBJ2-1, with D possibly being TRBD2 (5 bases). Trimming left V 0 bases short and J 6 bases short, with 15 bases between. The CDR3 sequence is 15 residues long. Per the germline V gene, CDR1 is DFQATT and CDR2 is SNEGSKA (reference sequence). The CDR3 DNA follows: TGCAGTGCTAGAGATGGGCGGGCATCGGGCAATGAGCAGTTCTTC. Translated, it gives CSARDGRASGNEQFF.

This chain connects TRBV28 to TRBJ2-3; D gene unclear. Trimming removed 3 bases at V and 9 bases at J, with 10 bases between. The germline gives CDR1 MDHEN, CDR2 SYDVKM. CDR3 length equals 12 residues. The CDR3 here is CASSFDLGTQYF. CDR3 DNA: TGTGCCAGCAGTTTCGACCTCGGAACGCAGTATTTT.